This TCR beta chain was captured in a study of blood T cell repertoires in COVID-19. Study-level information: Donors in the United States, Italy and Spain gave samples during acute or convalescent COVID-19. Sources were T cells, B-cell-depleted T cells, or PBMCs; the material itself was cDNA or gDNA.

CDR3 length equals 15 residues. The germline gives CDR1 SGHTA, CDR2 FQGTGA. V was trimmed by 5 bases and J by 2 bases, leaving 14 bases between them. Recovery among Cohort 3 donors was established by two negative PCRs, clearance, or symptom resolution. In the source study's methods: The authors estimated nucleated cell counts from reference gene primer amplification. TCRdb's copy holds only in-frame clones and misses some; the assay was immunoSEQ multiplex PCR. The V and J calls and clone size were taken over from that table, and D and trimming were inferred from the DNA. The table shows fewer than 300,000 clones, with around 90% occurring only once.

The receptor's source is a woman in her twenties or thirties who had recovered from COVID-19. Sequencing used PBMCs or T cells enriched from blood (not recorded which). The genes are TRBV7-3 and TRBJ2-3; possible D gene TRBD2, 6 bases. CDR3 coding DNA: TGTGCCAGCAGCCCTGATGGGGGGTACACAGATACGCAGTATTTT. It specifies CASSPDGGYTDTQYF.